This T cell receptor beta chain was found in a study of shared clonotypes between healthy human individuals. Data came from immunoSEQ multiplex PCR; TCRdb stores just in-frame clones and leaves some out. The table lists around 1.9 million clones, roughly 93% of them singletons, with over 1.5% in the top ten. It was CD45RO-negative cells, positively selected for CCR7, that made up naive CD8 cells, with terminally differentiated effector memory CD45RA+ cells excluded. Germline CDR1 MNHNS, CDR2 SASEGT. The length of the CDR3 is 17 residues. V was trimmed by 3 bases and J by 3 bases, leaving 20 bases between them.

The sequence was obtained from a young man in good health. Some clones in this sample may be carry-over from other donors' samples. The sample comprised naive CD8+ T cells from PBMCs. The V call is TRBV6-1, the J call TRBJ1-1; no clear D gene. The CDR3 protein is CASSESFSSEEDTEAFF. The CDR3 nucleotides read TGTGCCAGCAGTGAGAGCTTTTCTTCGGAGGAGGACACTGAAGCTTTCTTT.